Reported below is one TCR beta chain. Antigen: not known. This entry belongs to a study of T cells in Graves' hyperthyroidism and ophthalmopathy. Study findings and constraints: Most clonotypes expanded in thyroid above 0.001 were likewise present in blood. The model predicted ophthalmopathy a median around 6.5 months before onset.

No ophthalmopathy progression within 18 months constituted stable Graves' hyperthyroidism. This CDR3 comprises 16 residues. The germline gives CDR1 SNHLY, CDR2 FYNNEI. Between the trimmed V and J ends, which lost 3 bases and 2 bases, there was a span of 13 bases. From RNA transcripts, TCR beta CDR3 regions were amplified. A set of HTBI primers served as the primers for a first-round RT-PCR of the TCR CDR3. One entry per CDR3 protein, called by TCRdb with MiXCR from the multiplex PCR reads. This table has approximately 560,000 distinct CDR3 sequences, 35% to 55% appearing once. This clonotype originated in a woman aged 18-29 years with Graves' hyperthyroidism. The sample taken for sequencing was peripheral blood or thyroid tissue (not recorded which). The genes are TRBV2 and TRBJ2-2; maybe TRBD2 (5 bases). In DNA, the CDR3 is TGTGCCAGCAGTGATTTCGGGGAATTAAACACCGGGGAGCTGTTTTTT. Translated, it gives CASSDFGELNTGELFF.